Listed here are 5 T cell receptor beta chains from one sample, sequenced in a study of blood T cell repertoires in COVID-19. The assay was immunoSEQ multiplex PCR, and TCRdb's table has in-frame clones only and misses some. The sample shows 200,000 or so clones, around 80% of them seen only once. The sequenced sample was peripheral blood. These receptors were collected from a man aged 25-45 years with active or convalescent COVID-19.

The chain employs TRBV10-3 and TRBJ2-5; the D gene is possibly TRBD1 (6 bases). V was trimmed by 11 bases and J by 3 bases, leaving 13 bases between them. CDR3 length: 12 amino acids. Germline CDR1 and CDR2: ENHRY and SYGVKD. Here the CDR3 reads CAGADREETQYF. CDR3 in DNA: TGTGCCGGGGCGGACAGAGAAGAGACCCAGTACTTC.

The J gene is TRBJ2-1, the V gene TRBV18; a weak D match, TRBD1 (5 bases). The V gene's germline CDR1 is KGHSH and CDR2 LQKENI. Trimming pared 0 bases from V and 6 bases from J, leaving 15 bases between. The CDR3 contains 16 residues. The CDR3 region has the DNA TGTGCCAGCTCACCACCAGGGGCCCCTTCCCCCAATGAGCAGTTCTTC. Residues: CASSPPGAPSPNEQFF.

The J gene is TRBJ2-5, the V gene TRBV28; TRBD2 agrees at 12 bases. The CDR3 consists of 14 residues. The germline gives CDR1 MDHEN, CDR2 SYDVKM. V lost 8 bases, J lost 6 bases, and 7 bases stayed unmatched. The CDR3 sequence is CASSLAGGSQTQYF. CDR3 sequence (DNA): TGTGCCAGCTCGCTAGCGGGAGGGTCTCAGACCCAGTACTTC.

V gene TRBV5-1 combines with J gene TRBJ2-1, with 14 bases that match TRBD2. The CDR3 sequence is 18 residues long. CDR1 is SGHRS and CDR2 is YFSETQ in the germline V gene. V was clipped by 4 bases and J by 4 bases; unmatched bases: 10. The CDR3 DNA reads TGCGCCAGCAGCCCGGGGGCCGGGACTAGCGGGGGATACAATGAGCAGTTCTTC. Translated: CASSPGAGTSGGYNEQFF.

As DNA, the CDR3 is TGTGCCAGCAGCCCGGGACAGGCGAGGAACACTGAAGCTTTCTTT. The encoded protein is CASSPGQARNTEAFF. The chain employs TRBV7-2 and TRBJ1-1, with 8 bases matching TRBD1. V dropped 5 bases and J dropped 1; count of bases not matched to a gene: 6. The CDR3 runs 15 residues. Per germline, CDR1 SGHTA and CDR2 FQGNSA.